This TCR beta chain was documented in a study of T cell responses to AZD1222 COVID-19 vaccine (dated by TCRdb to about 2021). About the study as a whole: TCR sequencing covered over 230 trial participants: 200 to 210 given two doses of AZD1222 and around 26 given two doses of MenACWY control vaccine. Trial participants were enrolled into age subgroups of 18-55, 56-69 and 70-plus years, which contained roughly 150, 30 and 60 TCR-sequenced participants, respectively.

About this clone: Its antigen is currently not known. No base quality values were provided; no much bigger clone lies one nucleotide off.

This specimen's time point label, interpreted: about 28 days (+/-7) after the second vaccine dose. Sample treatment or condition, as interpreted from the label and publication: meningococcal conjugate vaccine given as trial control. Samples from vaccinated people were obtained from the UK trials COV001 and COV002, which included a single-blind randomized controlled phase 2/3 trial of AZD1222 (ChAdOx1 nCoV-19) in healthy adults. For TCRbeta chain sequencing, PBMC samples were collected from trial participants at day 0 and at day 28 after the second dose. The full study reports these points: The vaccine-associated CD4 TCRs covered the entire spike protein, and the dominant responses fell in regions 160-218 and 743-854. In the small 56-69-year group, the increase in depth fell short of significance, most likely because of low power. After two AZD1222 doses, spike-specific TCR breadth and depth were significantly higher than at day 0 and than in MenACWY recipients. Participants were mostly white British and included more females than males, and it was suggested by the authors that clonal diversity may have been underestimated. Because no samples from the day 14 peak response were available, repertoires could be characterized only after the peak T cell response. Conclusions about previously exposed vaccinees are limited because only six or seven AZD1222 recipients were SARS-CoV-2 seropositive at baseline. Reportedly, almost half of the unique spike-specific TCRs recognized epitopes lying outside the regions that are mutated in the B.1.351 and B.1.1.7 variants.

The CDR3 regions of human TCRbeta chains were analyzed by immunosequencing. On the study's bioinformatics: TCRs in the repertoires were compared against a reference library of SARS-CoV-2-specific TCRs that had been generated with the MIRA antigen-specificity platform. Breadth was defined as the fraction of unique TCRs that were SARS-CoV-2-associated. Depth was defined as the fraction of total T cells that were SARS-CoV-2-associated. Each spike-specific TCR was assigned to its reactive spike region and to a CD4 or CD8 class using the MIRA data. Log10-transformed breadth and depth values were compared by one-way ANOVA with Sidak's multiple comparisons tests. The immuneACCESS repertoire file appears here via TCRdb, limited to in-frame rearrangements. These files lack a portion of the clones; in checked studies, under half of the deficit traces to unresolved V genes, and the cause of the others is not known. V, J and clone size derive from that table, while D and trimming were established from the DNA sequence. The sample table shows 170,000 or so clones, and just under 95% are seen once. In total, the top ten clones hold around 0.98% of the sample.

The CDR3 runs 12 amino acids, cysteine and phenylalanine included. The retained sequence is limited to the CDR3, 36 bases, with the frame set at the first base. The germline V gene encodes CDR1 LNHDA and CDR2 SQIVND (reference sequence). For this chain, trimming is 5 bases at the V end and 7 bases at the J end, and the number of junction bases without a gene match is 1. The starting material was peripheral blood, obtained 28 days after the second dose of the MenACWY control vaccine. The clonotype was recovered from an adult who received the MenACWY meningococcal vaccine as a control. Recombination joined TRBV19 with TRBJ2-2, and 7 junction bases match TRBD1. The DNA sequence follows: TGTGCCAGTAGTGACAGGGTCGGGGAGCTGTTTTTT. This yields the protein CASSDRVGELFF.